This T cell receptor beta chain was captured in a study of cytomegalovirus exposure and HLA in healthy donors. Study information: A data release that came early held approximately 85 million unique TCRs from HLA-typed donors. Findings of the study overall: Versus the roughly 700-donor mean, an Asian-associated ancestry cluster reportedly showed fewer N-insertions in a later analysis. Apart from CMV serostatus, no immune exposure information was available.

PCR used 60 Vbeta primers and 13 Jbeta primers. Produced via immunoSEQ multiplex PCR; TCRdb's table is partial and in-frame only. The data show more than 90,000 clones, 76% seen once. In this sample, this clone turned up a few times. Its antigen remains unidentified. Donors likely had unrecorded immune exposures despite being nominally healthy when sampled. This receptor was taken from a man aged 40-55 years in good health and CMV-seronegative. The sequenced sample consisted of PBMCs.

CDR3 sequence: CASSLVSSGGGAVEQYF. CDR3 bases: TGTGCCAGCAGCTTGGTAAGCTCCGGCGGGGGGGCGGTCGAGCAGTACTTC. The rearrangement joins TRBV5-6 to TRBJ2-7; 9 bases map to TRBD2. The CDR3 is 17 residues long. Germline V gene lookup returns CDR1 SGHDT and CDR2 YYEEEE. J lost 6 bases, V lost 0 bases, and 13 bases had no gene match. The full variable domain, its missing parts supplied by reference TRBV5-6 and TRBJ2-7, is DAGVTQSPTHLIKTRGQQVTLRCSPKSGHDTVSWYQQALGQGPQFIFQYYEEEERQRGNFPDRFSGHQFPNYSSELNVNALLLGDSALYLCASSLVSSGGGAVEQYFGPGTRLTVT.